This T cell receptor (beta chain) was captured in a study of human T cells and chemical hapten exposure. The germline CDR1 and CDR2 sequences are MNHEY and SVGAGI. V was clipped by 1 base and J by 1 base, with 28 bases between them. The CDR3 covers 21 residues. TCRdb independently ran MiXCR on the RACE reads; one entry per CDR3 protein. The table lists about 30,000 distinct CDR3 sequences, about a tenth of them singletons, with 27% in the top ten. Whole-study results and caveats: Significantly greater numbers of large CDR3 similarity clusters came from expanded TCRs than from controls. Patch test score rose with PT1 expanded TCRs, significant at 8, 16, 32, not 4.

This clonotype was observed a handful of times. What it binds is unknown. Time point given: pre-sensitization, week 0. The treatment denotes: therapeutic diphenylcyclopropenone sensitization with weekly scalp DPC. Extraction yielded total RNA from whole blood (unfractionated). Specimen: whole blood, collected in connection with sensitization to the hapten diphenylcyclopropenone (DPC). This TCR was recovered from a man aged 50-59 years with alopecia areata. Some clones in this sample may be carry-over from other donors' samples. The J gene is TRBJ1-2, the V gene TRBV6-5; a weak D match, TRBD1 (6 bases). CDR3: CASSYLTSLGRGIGFNYGYTF. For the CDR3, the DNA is TGTGCCAGCAGTTACTTAACCTCCTTGGGCAGGGGAATAGGGTTTAACTATGGCTACACCTTC.